This T cell receptor beta chain emerged from a study of radiotherapy plus CTLA-4 blockade in lung cancer. Profiling relied on immunoSEQ multiplex PCR, and the TCRdb table lists in-frame clones only, not all of them. The sample holds 50,000 to 70,000 clones, about 80% seen once. The CDR3 has 17 amino acids. The V and J ends lost 6 bases and 6 bases respectively, with 23 bases between them. In germline, CDR1 is SNHLY, CDR2 FYNNEI. Chemo-refractory metastatic non-small-cell lung cancer patients underwent focal radiation alongside CTLA-4 blockade with ipilimumab. Here the sequenced sample was peripheral blood, taken from a patient treated with radiotherapy plus ipilimumab. The chain employs TRBV2 and TRBJ2-2, with TRBD2 as a possible D gene (6 bases). This TCR came from a human donor with non-small cell lung cancer whose response to radiotherapy plus ipilimumab could not be evaluated. CDR3 sequence reads: CASRDKGTPRGAGELFF. As DNA, the CDR3 is TGTGCCAGCAGAGATAAAGGGACTCCGCGGGGAGCCGGGGAGCTGTTTTTT.